A selection of T cell receptor beta chains follows, all from one sample in a study of T-cell reconstitution after alpha-beta-depleted transplantation in children. TCRdb independently ran MiXCR on the PCR reads; one entry per CDR3 protein. The sample has about 830,000 distinct CDR3 sequences, around 15% seen once. This specimen consisted of PBMCs, mostly from graft donor cells, obtained 360 days after TCRalphabeta/CD19-depleted stem cell transplant. The receptors derive from a male patient between 5 and 17 years old who had a stem cell transplant for acute lymphoblastic leukemia, so the T cells may come from the graft donor. The CDR3 runs from the conserved cysteine through the conserved F or W. The order of the fields is clone size, J gene, CDR3 length, V gene, D gene, CDR3 DNA, CDR3 protein. The D gene is left open where the match is weak. The size of a clone is reported for some rows only, either as once, few or many, or as a class for expanded clones.

clone size: -
J gene: TRBJ2-2
CDR3 length: 16
V gene: TRBV6-5
D gene: -
CDR3 DNA: TGTGCCAGCAGTTACCCTAGCTCAACAGGGATCGGGGAGCTGTTTTTT
CDR3 protein: CASSYPSSTGIGELFF

clone size: -
J gene: TRBJ2-7
CDR3 length: 14
V gene: TRBV29-1
D gene: TRBD1
CDR3 DNA: TGCAGCGTTGAGGCCGCGGGGACAGGATACGAGCAGTACTTC
CDR3 protein: CSVEAAGTGYEQYF

clone size: -
J gene: TRBJ2-3
CDR3 length: 15
V gene: TRBV6-4
D gene: -
CDR3 DNA: TGTGCCAGCAGTGCAAGCAATGGCTACACAGATACGCAGTATTTT
CDR3 protein: CASSASNGYTDTQYF

clone size: many
J gene: TRBJ2-1
CDR3 length: 12
V gene: TRBV29-1
D gene: -
CDR3 DNA: TGCAGCCTTAGCGGAGCCTACAATGAGCAGTTCTTC
CDR3 protein: CSLSGAYNEQFF

clone size: -
J gene: TRBJ1-3
CDR3 length: 16
V gene: TRBV12-3/TRBV12-4
D gene: -
CDR3 DNA: TGTGCCAGCAGTTTCGGGGGCCCGGATACTGGAAACACCATATATTTT
CDR3 protein: CASSFGGPDTGNTIYF

clone size: few
J gene: TRBJ2-1
CDR3 length: 17
V gene: TRBV25-1
D gene: TRBD1
CDR3 DNA: TGTGCCAGCAGTGCCAAGGGGGGGACAGGGAGAAACAATGAGCAGTTCTTC
CDR3 protein: CASSAKGGTGRNNEQFF

clone size: -
J gene: TRBJ2-5
CDR3 length: 11
V gene: TRBV5-1
D gene: -
CDR3 DNA: TGCGCCAGCTATGGACAAGAGACCCAGTACTTC
CDR3 protein: CASYGQETQYF

clone size: many
J gene: TRBJ2-1
CDR3 length: 14
V gene: TRBV19
D gene: TRBD2
CDR3 DNA: TGTGCCAGTAGTGTGACTAGCGGCTACAATGAGCAGTTCTTC
CDR3 protein: CASSVTSGYNEQFF

clone size: few
J gene: TRBJ2-7
CDR3 length: 14
V gene: TRBV29-1
D gene: -
CDR3 DNA: TGCAGCGTAGTCACTAGGTGGGGAGCCTACGAGCAGTACTTC
CDR3 protein: CSVVTRWGAYEQYF

clone size: few
J gene: TRBJ2-3
CDR3 length: 15
V gene: TRBV11-2
D gene: -
CDR3 DNA: TGTGCCAGCAGCTTAGTAAATGTGGGTGTAGATACGCAGTATTTT
CDR3 protein: CASSLVNVGVDTQYF

clone size: -
J gene: TRBJ2-1
CDR3 length: 16
V gene: TRBV18
D gene: -
CDR3 DNA: TGTGCCAGCTCACGGCCCCGTATGGGGTCCCCGGAGGAGCAGTTCTTC
CDR3 protein: CASSRPRMGSPEEQFF

clone size: -
J gene: TRBJ2-7
CDR3 length: 11
V gene: TRBV20-1
D gene: -
CDR3 DNA: TGCAGTGCTAGCCAAACCCACGAGCAGTACTTC
CDR3 protein: CSASQTHEQYF

clone size: -
J gene: TRBJ1-1
CDR3 length: 13
V gene: TRBV24-1
D gene: -
CDR3 DNA: TGTGCCACCAGTGATGGAATGGGCACTGAAGCTTTCTTT
CDR3 protein: CATSDGMGTEAFF

clone size: many
J gene: TRBJ2-1
CDR3 length: 15
V gene: TRBV12-3/TRBV12-4
D gene: -
CDR3 DNA: TGTGCCAGCAGTTTAGGGGACTCCCCTTACAATGAGCAGTTCTTC
CDR3 protein: CASSLGDSPYNEQFF

clone size: many
J gene: TRBJ1-5
CDR3 length: 13
V gene: TRBV5-1
D gene: -
CDR3 DNA: TGTGCCAGCAGTTTAGATAGCAATCAGCCCCAGCATTTT
CDR3 protein: CASSLDSNQPQHF

clone size: -
J gene: TRBJ2-1
CDR3 length: 14
V gene: TRBV5-1
D gene: -
CDR3 DNA: TGCGCCAGCAGCCGGACTACTAGGCTTTGGAGCCAGTTCTTC
CDR3 protein: CASSRTTRLWSQFF

clone size: many
J gene: TRBJ1-4
CDR3 length: 15
V gene: TRBV7-3
D gene: -
CDR3 DNA: TGTGCCAGCAGCTTAACGGGGTCTGGTGGCGAAAAACTGTTTTTT
CDR3 protein: CASSLTGSGGEKLFF

clone size: many
J gene: TRBJ2-7
CDR3 length: 15
V gene: TRBV15
D gene: TRBD1
CDR3 DNA: TGTGCCATTTCACGACCCGGGACAGGGGAAAGAGAGCAGTACTTC
CDR3 protein: CAISRPGTGEREQYF

clone size: -
J gene: TRBJ1-5
CDR3 length: 13
V gene: TRBV4-1
D gene: -
CDR3 DNA: TGCGCCAGCAGCCAAGATTTAGAGATGCGCCAGCATTTT
CDR3 protein: CASSQDLEMRQHF

clone size: -
J gene: TRBJ2-5
CDR3 length: 17
V gene: TRBV20-1
D gene: TRBD2
CDR3 DNA: TGCAGTGCTAGTTTCAGGTCTAGCGGCTTTTACCAAGAGACCCAGTACTTC
CDR3 protein: CSASFRSSGFYQETQYF

clone size: -
J gene: TRBJ2-3
CDR3 length: 15
V gene: TRBV20-1
D gene: TRBD2
CDR3 DNA: TGCAGTGCTAGCCAAGGAGCGGGAGGAACAGATACGCAGTATTTT
CDR3 protein: CSASQGAGGTDTQYF

clone size: -
J gene: TRBJ2-2
CDR3 length: 18
V gene: TRBV27
D gene: TRBD1
CDR3 DNA: TGTGCCAGCAGTTCCTTCAGGGACAGGGGACTGAACACCGGGGAGCTGTTTTTT
CDR3 protein: CASSSFRDRGLNTGELFF

clone size: many
J gene: TRBJ1-5
CDR3 length: 14
V gene: TRBV25-1
D gene: TRBD1
CDR3 DNA: TGTGCCAGTGAAAAAACAGGGGGCAATCAGCCCCAGCATTTT
CDR3 protein: CASEKTGGNQPQHF

clone size: few
J gene: TRBJ2-5
CDR3 length: 14
V gene: TRBV5-1
D gene: -
CDR3 DNA: TGCGCCAGCAGCTTGTGGGAGGCTAAAGAGACCCAGTACTTC
CDR3 protein: CASSLWEAKETQYF

clone size: many
J gene: TRBJ2-3
CDR3 length: 16
V gene: TRBV12-3/TRBV12-4
D gene: TRBD2
CDR3 DNA: TGTGCCAGCAGTTTCGCTAGCGGGACTAGCACAGATACGCAGTATTTT
CDR3 protein: CASSFASGTSTDTQYF

clone size: many
J gene: TRBJ2-7
CDR3 length: 16
V gene: TRBV12-3/TRBV12-4
D gene: -
CDR3 DNA: TGTGCCAGCAGTTCCCCCCTGACAGAGGCAAAGTACGAGCAGTACTTC
CDR3 protein: CASSSPLTEAKYEQYF

clone size: few
J gene: TRBJ2-5
CDR3 length: 13
V gene: TRBV20-1
D gene: TRBD1
CDR3 DNA: TGCAGTGCTCCGGGACAGGGGGCAGTGGCCCAGTACTTC
CDR3 protein: CSAPGQGAVAQYF

clone size: -
J gene: TRBJ2-1
CDR3 length: 21
V gene: TRBV12-5
D gene: TRBD2
CDR3 DNA: TGTGCTAGTGGGTCGACGGGTAGCGGGAGCACTTTTCCGAGAAACTACAATGAGCAGTTCTTC
CDR3 protein: CASGSTGSGSTFPRNYNEQFF

clone size: -
J gene: TRBJ2-7
CDR3 length: 11
V gene: TRBV6-1
D gene: -
CDR3 DNA: TGTGCCAGCAGAATTCTAATCGAGCAGTACTTC
CDR3 protein: CASRILIEQYF

clone size: few
J gene: TRBJ1-5
CDR3 length: 16
V gene: TRBV12-3/TRBV12-4
D gene: TRBD1
CDR3 DNA: TGTGCCAGCAGTGGGACAGGGGGCTATGGCAATCAGCCCCAGCATTTT
CDR3 protein: CASSGTGGYGNQPQHF

clone size: few
J gene: TRBJ2-3
CDR3 length: 12
V gene: TRBV20-1
D gene: TRBD2
CDR3 DNA: TGCAGTGTTCCGACTAGCGCAGATACGCAGTATTTT
CDR3 protein: CSVPTSADTQYF

clone size: -
J gene: TRBJ2-3
CDR3 length: 17
V gene: TRBV3-1
D gene: TRBD2
CDR3 DNA: TGTGCCAGCAGCCAAGAAGGAGCGGGACTAGCGGGACTTACGCAGTATTTT
CDR3 protein: CASSQEGAGLAGLTQYF

clone size: -
J gene: TRBJ2-5
CDR3 length: 14
V gene: TRBV2
D gene: -
CDR3 DNA: TGTGCCAGCTTCGTCGGAGAGGGGGTGGAGACCCAGTACTTC
CDR3 protein: CASFVGEGVETQYF

clone size: -
J gene: TRBJ2-3
CDR3 length: 16
V gene: TRBV10-1
D gene: TRBD2
CDR3 DNA: TGCGCCAGCAGTGATTGGGGAGGGGCGCGCACAGATACGCAGTATTTT
CDR3 protein: CASSDWGGARTDTQYF

clone size: few
J gene: TRBJ2-7
CDR3 length: 13
V gene: TRBV12-3/TRBV12-4
D gene: -
CDR3 DNA: TGTGCCAGCACTCCAGGGACCTCCTACGAGCAGTACTTC
CDR3 protein: CASTPGTSYEQYF

clone size: -
J gene: TRBJ2-1
CDR3 length: 18
V gene: TRBV3-1
D gene: TRBD2
CDR3 DNA: TGTGCCAGCAGCCTTAAAAGCGGGAGTCTAAGTCGGATCAATGAGCAGTTCTTC
CDR3 protein: CASSLKSGSLSRINEQFF

clone size: -
J gene: TRBJ2-1
CDR3 length: 11
V gene: TRBV4-2
D gene: -
CDR3 DNA: TGTGCCAGCAGCCCAGGGGTAGAGCAGTTCTTC
CDR3 protein: CASSPGVEQFF

clone size: -
J gene: TRBJ2-6
CDR3 length: 18
V gene: TRBV29-1
D gene: TRBD1
CDR3 DNA: TGCAGCGTTGAAGAATATGGGACAGGGTTCTCTGGGGCCAACGTCCTGACTTTC
CDR3 protein: CSVEEYGTGFSGANVLTF

clone size: -
J gene: TRBJ2-7
CDR3 length: 12
V gene: TRBV6-1
D gene: TRBD1
CDR3 DNA: TGTGCCAGCAGCAAACAGGGGGACGAGCAGTACTTC
CDR3 protein: CASSKQGDEQYF

clone size: -
J gene: TRBJ2-5
CDR3 length: 15
V gene: TRBV4-1
D gene: -
CDR3 DNA: TGCGCCAGCAGCCAGATCGGGGCAGGGATCGAGACCCAGTGCTTC
CDR3 protein: CASSQIGAGIETQCF

clone size: few
J gene: TRBJ2-2
CDR3 length: 16
V gene: TRBV29-1
D gene: -
CDR3 DNA: TGCAGCGTTGAGGCCAGGACCTCCGCGAACACCGGGGAGCTGTTTTTT
CDR3 protein: CSVEARTSANTGELFF

clone size: few
J gene: TRBJ2-3
CDR3 length: 15
V gene: TRBV7-8
D gene: -
CDR3 DNA: TGTGCCAGCAGCTTAGAACCCCAGCGGACAGATACGCAGTATTTT
CDR3 protein: CASSLEPQRTDTQYF

clone size: -
J gene: TRBJ1-3
CDR3 length: 15
V gene: TRBV9
D gene: TRBD1
CDR3 DNA: TGTGCCAGCAGCGCAACCGGACAGGGGAGCCACACCATATATTTT
CDR3 protein: CASSATGQGSHTIYF

clone size: -
J gene: TRBJ1-2
CDR3 length: 15
V gene: TRBV5-6
D gene: TRBD1
CDR3 DNA: TGTGCCAGCAGCTTGTTCCCGGACAGGAGGGATGGCTACACCTTC
CDR3 protein: CASSLFPDRRDGYTF

clone size: -
J gene: TRBJ2-2
CDR3 length: 16
V gene: TRBV20-1
D gene: TRBD1
CDR3 DNA: TGCAGTGCTACGACTTACCGGCGGACAGGGCCCGGGGAGCTGTTTTTT
CDR3 protein: CSATTYRRTGPGELFF

clone size: -
J gene: TRBJ2-7
CDR3 length: 12
V gene: TRBV20-1
D gene: -
CDR3 DNA: TGCAGTGCAGGACAGACTCTCTACGAGCAGTACTTC
CDR3 protein: CSAGQTLYEQYF

clone size: few
J gene: TRBJ1-6
CDR3 length: 15
V gene: TRBV7-9
D gene: TRBD1
CDR3 DNA: TGTGCCAGCAGCTCCTGGAAGACACAGGGGTCACCCCTCCACTTT
CDR3 protein: CASSSWKTQGSPLHF

clone size: -
J gene: TRBJ1-2
CDR3 length: 13
V gene: TRBV6-1
D gene: -
CDR3 DNA: TGTGCCAGCAGTGAAGGCAGGGACTATGGCTACACCTTC
CDR3 protein: CASSEGRDYGYTF

clone size: -
J gene: TRBJ1-2
CDR3 length: 14
V gene: TRBV29-1
D gene: -
CDR3 DNA: TGCAGCGTTGTTGAGCACGCTGCTAACTATGGCTACACCTTC
CDR3 protein: CSVVEHAANYGYTF

clone size: -
J gene: TRBJ2-1
CDR3 length: 15
V gene: TRBV28
D gene: -
CDR3 DNA: TGTGCCAGCGAAGTATCTCAGGGCTACTACAATGAGCAGTTCTTC
CDR3 protein: CASEVSQGYYNEQFF

clone size: few
J gene: TRBJ2-1
CDR3 length: 12
V gene: TRBV11-3
D gene: -
CDR3 DNA: TGTGCCAGCAGCTTGGGTTCTATTGAGCAGTTCTTC
CDR3 protein: CASSLGSIEQFF

clone size: many
J gene: TRBJ2-1
CDR3 length: 14
V gene: TRBV29-1
D gene: -
CDR3 DNA: TGCAGCGCCGAGGGGTTCATAACTCGCAATGAGCAGTTCTTC
CDR3 protein: CSAEGFITRNEQFF

clone size: -
J gene: TRBJ2-6
CDR3 length: 18
V gene: TRBV5-1
D gene: TRBD1
CDR3 DNA: TGCGCCAGCAGCCAGAGGACAGGGATACATTCTGGGGCCAACGTCCTGACTTTC
CDR3 protein: CASSQRTGIHSGANVLTF

clone size: -
J gene: TRBJ1-1
CDR3 length: 16
V gene: TRBV7-9
D gene: -
CDR3 DNA: TGTGCCAGCAGCTTAGGGGGGGTCGGGCAAAACACTGAAGCTTTCTTT
CDR3 protein: CASSLGGVGQNTEAFF

clone size: -
J gene: TRBJ2-1
CDR3 length: 17
V gene: TRBV14
D gene: TRBD2
CDR3 DNA: TGTGCCAGCAGCCAAGGGTGGGGGCGGGAGGACTACAATGAGCAGTTCTTC
CDR3 protein: CASSQGWGREDYNEQFF